Detailed here is one T cell receptor beta chain. The record originates from a study of shared clonotypes between healthy human individuals. The V end lost 4 bases, the J end lost 3 bases, and 10 bases lay between the germline ends. This CDR3 spans 13 amino acids. Germline lookup yields CDR1 KGHSH and CDR2 LQKENI. This table comes from immunoSEQ multiplex PCR, and its TCRdb copy is limited to in-frame clones, with some not included. The sample consists of approximately 1.5 million clones, 98% of them appearing once. Sequenced material: naive CD4+ T cells sorted from blood. Noted subset: CD45RA+ positively selected. The clonotype was recovered from a young man in good health. The chain employs TRBV18 and TRBJ2-7; D is perhaps TRBD2 (5 bases). The CDR3 protein is CASSLLRDYEQYF. CDR3 nucleotide sequence: TGTGCCAGCTCACTTCTCCGGGACTACGAGCAGTACTTC.